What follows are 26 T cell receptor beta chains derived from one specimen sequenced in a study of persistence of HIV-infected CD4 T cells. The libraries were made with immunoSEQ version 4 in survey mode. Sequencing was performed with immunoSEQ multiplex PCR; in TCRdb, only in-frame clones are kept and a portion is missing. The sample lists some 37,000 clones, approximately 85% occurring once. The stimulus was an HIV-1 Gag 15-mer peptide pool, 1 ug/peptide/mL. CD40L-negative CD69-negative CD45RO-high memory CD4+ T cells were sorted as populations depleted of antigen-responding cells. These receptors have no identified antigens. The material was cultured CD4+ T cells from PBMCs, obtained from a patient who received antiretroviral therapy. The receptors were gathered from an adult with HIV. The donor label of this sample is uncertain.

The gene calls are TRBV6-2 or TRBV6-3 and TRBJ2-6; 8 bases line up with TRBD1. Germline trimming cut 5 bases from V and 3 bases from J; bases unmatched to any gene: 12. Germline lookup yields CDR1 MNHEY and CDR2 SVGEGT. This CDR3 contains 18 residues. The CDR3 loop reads CASSRRPSGGVGANVLTF. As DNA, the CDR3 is TGTGCCAGCAGTCGCCGCCCCTCAGGGGGCGTTGGGGCCAACGTCCTGACTTTC.

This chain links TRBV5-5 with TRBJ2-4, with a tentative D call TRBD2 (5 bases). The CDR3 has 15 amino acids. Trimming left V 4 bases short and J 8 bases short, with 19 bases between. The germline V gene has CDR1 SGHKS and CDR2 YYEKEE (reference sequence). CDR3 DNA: TGTGCCAGCAGCCCTAAAGGACTGCCGATGGACATTCAGTACTTC. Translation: CASSPKGLPMDIQYF.

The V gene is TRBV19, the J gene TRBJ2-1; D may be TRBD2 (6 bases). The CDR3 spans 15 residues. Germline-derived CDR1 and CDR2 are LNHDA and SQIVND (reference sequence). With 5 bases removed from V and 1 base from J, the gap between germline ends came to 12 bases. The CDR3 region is CASSRTGESYNEQFF. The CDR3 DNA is TGTGCCAGTAGTCGAACGGGGGAATCCTACAATGAGCAGTTCTTC.

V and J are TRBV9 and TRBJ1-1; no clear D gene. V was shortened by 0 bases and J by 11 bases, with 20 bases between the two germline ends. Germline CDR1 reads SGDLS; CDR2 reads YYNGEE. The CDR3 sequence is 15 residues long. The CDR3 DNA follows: TGTGCCAGCAGCGTAGACCCCGACCCCCGGGGAGGCGCTTTCTTT. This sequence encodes CASSVDPDPRGGAFF.

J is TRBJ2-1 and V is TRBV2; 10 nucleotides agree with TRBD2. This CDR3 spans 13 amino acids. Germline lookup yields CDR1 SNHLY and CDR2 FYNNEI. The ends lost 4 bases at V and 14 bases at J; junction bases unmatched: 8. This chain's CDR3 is CASSVSGGAEKFF. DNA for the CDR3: TGTGCCAGCAGTGTGAGCGGGGGGGCAGAGAAGTTCTTC.

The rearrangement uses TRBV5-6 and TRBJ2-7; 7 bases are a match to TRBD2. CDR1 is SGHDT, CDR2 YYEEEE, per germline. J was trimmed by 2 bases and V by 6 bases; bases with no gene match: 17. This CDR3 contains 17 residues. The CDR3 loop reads CASISGFRGVKTYEQYF. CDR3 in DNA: TGTGCCAGCATTTCAGGATTTCGGGGGGTGAAGACCTACGAGCAGTACTTC.

The CDR3 nucleotides are TGTGCCAGCAGTCAACGCGGGGGAGGACAGCCCCAGCATTTT. Its protein product is CASSQRGGGQPQHF. The chain is built from TRBV7-2 and TRBJ1-5; a possible D gene is TRBD1 (5 bases). The CDR3 runs 14 residues. Germline V lookup: CDR1 SGHTA, CDR2 FQGNSA. V lost 6 bases and J 7 bases, leaving 16 bases between the germline ends.

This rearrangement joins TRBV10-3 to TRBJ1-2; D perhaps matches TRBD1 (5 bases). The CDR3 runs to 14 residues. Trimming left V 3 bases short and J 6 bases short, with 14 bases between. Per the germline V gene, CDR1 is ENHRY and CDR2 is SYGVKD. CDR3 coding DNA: TGTGCCATCAGTGAAAATCAAGGGGTAAATGGCTACACCTTC. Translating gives CAISENQGVNGYTF.

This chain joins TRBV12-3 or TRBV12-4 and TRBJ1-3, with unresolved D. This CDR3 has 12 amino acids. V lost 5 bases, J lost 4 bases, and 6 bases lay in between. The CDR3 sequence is CASSLLGNTIYF. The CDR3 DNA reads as TGTGCCAGCAGTCTATTGGGAAACACCATATATTTT.

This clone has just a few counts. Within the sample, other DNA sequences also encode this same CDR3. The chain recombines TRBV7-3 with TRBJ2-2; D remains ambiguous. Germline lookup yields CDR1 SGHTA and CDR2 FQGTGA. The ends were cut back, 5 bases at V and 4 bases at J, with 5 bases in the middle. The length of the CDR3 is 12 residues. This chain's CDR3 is CASSPSTGELFF. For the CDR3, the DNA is TGTGCCAGCAGCCCCTCCACCGGGGAGCTGTTTTTT.

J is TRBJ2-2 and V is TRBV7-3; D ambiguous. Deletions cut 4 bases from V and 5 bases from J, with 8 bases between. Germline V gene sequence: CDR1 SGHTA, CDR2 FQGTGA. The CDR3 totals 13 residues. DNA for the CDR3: TGTGCCAGCAGCTCCACCGGGACCGGGGAGCTGTTTTTT. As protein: CASSSTGTGELFF.

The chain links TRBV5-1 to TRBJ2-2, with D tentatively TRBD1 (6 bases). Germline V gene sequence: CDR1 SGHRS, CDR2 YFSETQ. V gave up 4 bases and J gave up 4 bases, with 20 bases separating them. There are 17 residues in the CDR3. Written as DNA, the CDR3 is TGCGCCAGCAGCCGAGGTGGTGGGGGCCGTGGCACCGGGGAGCTGTTTTTT. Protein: CASSRGGGGRGTGELFF.

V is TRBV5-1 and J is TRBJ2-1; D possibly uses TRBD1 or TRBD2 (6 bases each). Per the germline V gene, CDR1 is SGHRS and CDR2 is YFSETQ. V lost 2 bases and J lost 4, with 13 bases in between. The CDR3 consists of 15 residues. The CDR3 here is CASSFTGGFYNEQFF. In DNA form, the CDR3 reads TGCGCCAGCAGCTTCACCGGGGGCTTTTACAATGAGCAGTTCTTC.

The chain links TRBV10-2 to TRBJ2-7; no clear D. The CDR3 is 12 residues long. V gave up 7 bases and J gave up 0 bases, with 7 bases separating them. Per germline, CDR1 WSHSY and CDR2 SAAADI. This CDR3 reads CASMQSSYEQYV. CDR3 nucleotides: TGCGCCAGCATGCAGAGCTCCTACGAGCAGTACGTC.

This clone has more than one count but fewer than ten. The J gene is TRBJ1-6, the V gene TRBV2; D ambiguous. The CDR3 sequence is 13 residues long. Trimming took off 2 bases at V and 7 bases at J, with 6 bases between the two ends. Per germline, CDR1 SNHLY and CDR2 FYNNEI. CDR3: CASSERENSPLHF. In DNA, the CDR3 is TGTGCCAGCAGTGAACGGGAAAATTCACCCCTCCACTTT.

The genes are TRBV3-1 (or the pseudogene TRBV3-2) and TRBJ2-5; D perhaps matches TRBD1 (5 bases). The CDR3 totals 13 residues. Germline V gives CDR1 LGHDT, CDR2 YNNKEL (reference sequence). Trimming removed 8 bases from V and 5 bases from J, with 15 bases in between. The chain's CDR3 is CASLSAGFETQYF. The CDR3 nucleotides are TGTGCCAGCCTCTCCGCAGGGTTTGAGACCCAGTACTTC.

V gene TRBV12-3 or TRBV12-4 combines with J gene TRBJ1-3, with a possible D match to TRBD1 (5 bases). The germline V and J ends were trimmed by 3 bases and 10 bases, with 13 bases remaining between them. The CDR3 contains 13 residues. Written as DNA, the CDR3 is TGTGCCAGCAGTTTGTCCGACAGCCCTACCATATATTTT. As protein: CASSLSDSPTIYF.

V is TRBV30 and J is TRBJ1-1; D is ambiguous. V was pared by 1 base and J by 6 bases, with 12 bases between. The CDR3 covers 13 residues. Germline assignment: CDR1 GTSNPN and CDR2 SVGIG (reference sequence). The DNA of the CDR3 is TGTGCCTGGAGTGCGGCAGGAGACCCTGAAGCTTTCTTT. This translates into CAWSAAGDPEAFF.

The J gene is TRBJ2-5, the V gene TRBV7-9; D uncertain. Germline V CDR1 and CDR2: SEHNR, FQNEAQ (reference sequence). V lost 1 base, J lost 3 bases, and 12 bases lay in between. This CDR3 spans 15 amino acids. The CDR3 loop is CASSLVADPKETQYF. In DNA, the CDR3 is TGTGCCAGCAGCTTAGTCGCGGACCCTAAAGAGACCCAGTACTTC.

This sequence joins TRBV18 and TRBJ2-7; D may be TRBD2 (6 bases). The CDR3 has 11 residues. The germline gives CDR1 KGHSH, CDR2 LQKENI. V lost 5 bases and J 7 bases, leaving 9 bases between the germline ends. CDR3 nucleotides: TGTGCCAGCTCAAGGGCGGGAGAGCAGTACGTC. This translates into CASSRAGEQYV.

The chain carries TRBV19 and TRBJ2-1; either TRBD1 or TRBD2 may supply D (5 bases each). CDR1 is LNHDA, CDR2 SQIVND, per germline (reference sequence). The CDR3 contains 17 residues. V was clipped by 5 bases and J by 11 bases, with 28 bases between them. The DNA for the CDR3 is TGTGCCAGTAGTGGGTCGGGGACGGGCCGTTCCTCCTCTAAGCAGTTCTTC. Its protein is CASSGSGTGRSSSKQFF. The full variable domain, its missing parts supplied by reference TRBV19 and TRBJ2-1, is DGGITQSPKYLFRKEGQNVTLSCEQNLNHDAMYWYRQDPGQGLRLIYYSQIVNDFQKGDIAEGYSVSREKKESFPLTVTSAQKNPTAFYLCASSGSGTGRSSSKQFFGPGTRLTVL.

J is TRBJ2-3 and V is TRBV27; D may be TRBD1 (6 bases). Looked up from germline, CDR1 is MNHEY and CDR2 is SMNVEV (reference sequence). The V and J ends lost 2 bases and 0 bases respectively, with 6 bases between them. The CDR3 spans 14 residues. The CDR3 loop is CASSLDRSTDTQYF. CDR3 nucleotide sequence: TGTGCCAGCAGTTTAGACAGGAGCACAGATACGCAGTATTTT.

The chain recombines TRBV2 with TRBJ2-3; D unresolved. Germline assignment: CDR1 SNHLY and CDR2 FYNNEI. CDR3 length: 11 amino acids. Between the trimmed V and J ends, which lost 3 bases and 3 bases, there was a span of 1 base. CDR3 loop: CASSETDTQYF. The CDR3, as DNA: TGTGCCAGCAGTGAGACAGATACGCAGTATTTT. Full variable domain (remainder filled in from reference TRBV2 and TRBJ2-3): EPEVTQTPSHQVTQMGQEVILRCVPISNHLYFYWYRQILGQKVEFLVSFYNNEISEKSEIFDDQFSVERPDGSNFTLKIRSTKLEDSAMYFCASSETDTQYFGPGTRLTVL.

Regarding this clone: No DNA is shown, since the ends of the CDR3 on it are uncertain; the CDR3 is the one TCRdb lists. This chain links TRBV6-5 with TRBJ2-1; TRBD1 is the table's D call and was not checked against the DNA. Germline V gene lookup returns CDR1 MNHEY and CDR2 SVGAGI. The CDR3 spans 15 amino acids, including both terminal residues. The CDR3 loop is CASILDSSSYNEQFF.

The CDR3 nucleotides are TGCGCCAGCAGCCTCGACCTCGCCACTGGCTACACCTTC. Its protein is CASSLDLATGYTF. This chain connects TRBV10-1 to TRBJ1-2; D gene unclear. The CDR3 is 13 residues long. CDR1 is WNHNN and CDR2 is SYGVQD in the germline V gene (reference sequence). Trimming stripped 6 bases from V and 7 bases from J, with 15 bases between.

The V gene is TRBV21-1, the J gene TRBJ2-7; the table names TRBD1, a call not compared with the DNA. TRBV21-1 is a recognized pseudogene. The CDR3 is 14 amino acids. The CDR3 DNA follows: TGTGCCAGCAGCACCTGGGACAGGGCCGCCGAGCAGTACGTC. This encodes CASSTWDRAAEQYV.